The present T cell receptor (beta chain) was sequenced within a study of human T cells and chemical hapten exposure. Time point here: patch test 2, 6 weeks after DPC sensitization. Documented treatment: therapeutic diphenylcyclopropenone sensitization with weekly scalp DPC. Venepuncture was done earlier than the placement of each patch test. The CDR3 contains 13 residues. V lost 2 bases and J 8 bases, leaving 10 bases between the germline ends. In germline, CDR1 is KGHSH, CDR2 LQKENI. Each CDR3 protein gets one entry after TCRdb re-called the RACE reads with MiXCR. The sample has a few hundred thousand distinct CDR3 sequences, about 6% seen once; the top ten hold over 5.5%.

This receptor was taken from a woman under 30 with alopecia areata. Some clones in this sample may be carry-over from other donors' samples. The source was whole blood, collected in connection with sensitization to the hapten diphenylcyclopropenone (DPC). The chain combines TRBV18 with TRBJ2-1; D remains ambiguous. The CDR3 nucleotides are TGTGCCAGCTCACCAGGCACATACGATGAGCAGTTCTTC. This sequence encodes CASSPGTYDEQFF.